This is a list of T cell receptor beta chains from one sample in a study of blood T cell repertoires in COVID-19. Data came from immunoSEQ multiplex PCR; TCRdb stores just in-frame clones and leaves some out. The table includes about 110,000 clones, under 90% detected once. The sample taken for sequencing was peripheral blood. All receptors derive from a man aged 80 or over with acute or convalescent COVID-19. CDR3s include the opening cysteine and the closing phenylalanine or tryptophan. The order of the fields is V gene, clone size, J gene, D gene, CDR3 DNA, CDR3 protein. The D gene is left open where the match is weak. Clone size appears in some rows only: once, few, many, or a class for an expanded clone.

TRBV28	-	TRBJ1-1	-	TGTGCCAGCAGCCTCGACGGGGTAGGTGCAGCTTTCTTT	CASSLDGVGAAFF
TRBV18	once	TRBJ1-2	TRBD1	TGTGCCAGCTCACTAGGACAGGGGGCGACCTATGGCTACACCTTC	CASSLGQGATYGYTF
TRBV27	once	TRBJ1-6	-	TGTGCCAGCAGTACCCGCTTTAAAACAGGGCGAATGGATAATTCACCCCTCCACTTT	CASSTRFKTGRMDNSPLHF
TRBV11-2	-	TRBJ2-5	-	TGTGCCAGCAGCTTAACGGCAGGCCAGTCCCTAAAAGAGACCCAGTACTTC	CASSLTAGQSLKETQYF
TRBV28	many	TRBJ1-2	-	TGTGCCATTTCTAGCCTAGTTCCCTATGGCTACACCTTC	CAISSLVPYGYTF
TRBV30	-	TRBJ2-3	TRBD1	TGTGCCTGGATCTTGACAGGGGTTAGAAATACGCAGTATTTT	CAWILTGVRNTQYF
TRBV15	-	TRBJ1-5	-	TGTGCCACCAGCAGAGGAGGCTACCTGAATCAGCCCCAGCATTTT	CATSRGGYLNQPQHF
TRBV7-3	once	TRBJ2-3	TRBD1	TGTGCCAGCAGCTTAAACAGGGGAAAGGATACGCAGTATTTT	CASSLNRGKDTQYF
TRBV6-2/TRBV6-3	-	TRBJ1-2	-	TGTGCCAGCAGTTACCAGGTTTACTATGGCTACACCTTC	CASSYQVYYGYTF
TRBV28	-	TRBJ2-6	-	TGTGCCAGCACCCTACCCTCTGGGGCCAACGTCCTGACTTTC	CASTLPSGANVLTF
TRBV2	-	TRBJ1-5	-	TGTGCCAGCAGTGAAGCGCGGGTCAGCAATCAGCCCCAGCATTTT	CASSEARVSNQPQHF
TRBV3-1/TRBV3-2	-	TRBJ2-1	TRBD2	TGTGCCAGCAGCTTTCTAGCGGGAGGAGAGTTCTTC	CASSFLAGGEFF
TRBV30	-	TRBJ2-7	-	TGTGCCTGGAGTGTTGGCATCTCCTACGAGCAGTACTTC	CAWSVGISYEQYF
TRBV28	once	TRBJ1-1	-	TGTGCCAGCAGTTTATCGGGGGGGCACAACACTGAAGCTTTCTTT	CASSLSGGHNTEAFF
TRBV15	-	TRBJ1-4	-	TGTGCCACCAGCAGAACGACAGGAACTAATGAAAAACTGTTTTTT	CATSRTTGTNEKLFF
TRBV5-1	-	TRBJ2-7	TRBD2	TGCGCCAGCAGCACCGGGACTAGCGGGTACTCCTACGAGCAGTACTTC	CASSTGTSGYSYEQYF
TRBV4-3	once	TRBJ2-3	TRBD2	TGCGCCAGCAGCCTCGGACTAGCAGGTGATACGCAGTATTTT	CASSLGLAGDTQYF
TRBV19	-	TRBJ1-2	TRBD1	TGTGCCAGTAGATTAACCTCGACAGGGATCTATGGCTACACCTTC	CASRLTSTGIYGYTF
TRBV28	-	TRBJ2-1	-	TGTGCCAGCAGTTTATTTCAGATTCCTGAGCAGTTCTTC	CASSLFQIPEQFF
TRBV11-2	-	TRBJ1-1	TRBD1	TGTGCCAGCAGCTCGATTGGGACAGGGAACACTGAAGCTTTCTTT	CASSSIGTGNTEAFF
TRBV28	-	TRBJ2-3	-	TGTGCCAGCAGCCTAGGACAGCCGAGGGTAAGGCAGTATTTT	CASSLGQPRVRQYF
TRBV4-2	-	TRBJ1-3	-	TGTGCCAGCAGCCAAGAAACACACTCTGGAAACACCATATATTTT	CASSQETHSGNTIYF
TRBV7-7	-	TRBJ2-5	TRBD2	TGTGCTAGCAGCTTTAGCGGGAGTGAAGAGACCCAGTACTTC	CASSFSGSEETQYF
TRBV3-1/TRBV3-2	-	TRBJ1-1	-	TGTGCCAGCAGCCAAGGAGGTTGGGACACTGAAGCTTTCTTT	CASSQGGWDTEAFF
TRBV12-5	-	TRBJ1-5	-	TGTGCTAGTGGTTTGGGTGCAGGTTATCAGCCCCAGCATTTT	CASGLGAGYQPQHF
TRBV7-8	few	TRBJ2-1	TRBD2	TGTGCCAGCAGCTTAAGGGAGGGCCAAAATGAGCAGTTCTTC	CASSLREGQNEQFF
TRBV5-6	-	TRBJ2-7	TRBD2	TGTGCCAGCAGCCCCCTGGGGACTACCTACGAGCAGTACTTC	CASSPLGTTYEQYF
TRBV5-8	few	TRBJ1-6	-	TGTGCCAGCAGTTTACAGGGCTTGCCCAATTCACCCCTCCACTTT	CASSLQGLPNSPLHF
TRBV20-1	-	TRBJ1-6	-	TGCAGTGCTAGGGACAAGATACCCCTCCACTTT	CSARDKIPLHF
TRBV10-3	many	TRBJ2-7	-	TGTGCCATCAGTTATACTAGCCCAGGCGAGCAGTACTTC	CAISYTSPGEQYF
TRBV28	-	TRBJ1-1	-	TGTGCCAGCAGTCTTCAGGGGAAGAACACTGAAGCTTTCTTT	CASSLQGKNTEAFF
TRBV7-9	-	TRBJ2-2	TRBD1	TGTGCCAGCAGCTTGAGACAGGGAAACACCGGGGAGCTGTTTTTT	CASSLRQGNTGELFF
TRBV2	-	TRBJ2-3	-	TGTGCCAGCAGTTTGGACGGGAAGGCCACAGATACGCAGTATTTT	CASSLDGKATDTQYF
TRBV27	few	TRBJ2-5	-	TGTGCCAGCAGTTTAGGGGGCGCACAAGAGACCCAGTACTTC	CASSLGGAQETQYF
TRBV7-9	-	TRBJ1-4	TRBD1	TGTGCCAGCAGCTTATCAGGACAGGGGAATGAAAAACTGTTTTTT	CASSLSGQGNEKLFF
TRBV28	-	TRBJ1-2	-	TGTGCCAGCAGCCGTTACACAGGGTTGGATGGCTACACCTTC	CASSRYTGLDGYTF
TRBV9	-	TRBJ2-7	TRBD2	TGTGCCAGCAGCGTAGGCGGGAGCGTCTACGAGCAGTACTTC	CASSVGGSVYEQYF
TRBV7-9	-	TRBJ1-1	-	TGTGCCAGCAGCTTAGGAGCGAACACTGAAGCTTTCTTT	CASSLGANTEAFF
TRBV21-1	once	TRBJ2-7	-	TGTGCCAGCAGCAAACGACAGGCAGGGGACTACGAGCAGTACTTC	CASSKRQAGDYEQYF
TRBV3-1/TRBV3-2	-	TRBJ2-1	TRBD2	TGTGCCAGCCTTACTAGCGGAAAAAGGAGCTCCTACAATGAGCAGTTCTTC	CASLTSGKRSSYNEQFF
TRBV28	-	TRBJ1-6	-	TGTGCCAGCAGTAGTCTGTTCCCGAGCTCCTATAATTCACCCCTCCACTTT	CASSSLFPSSYNSPLHF
TRBV6-1	-	TRBJ1-1	-	TGTGCCAGCAGTCCCAGCGGGAACACTGAAGCTTTCTTT	CASSPSGNTEAFF
TRBV24-1	-	TRBJ2-3	-	TGTGCCACCAGTGATACGGGAGAGGGGGATACGCAGTATTTT	CATSDTGEGDTQYF
TRBV7-3	-	TRBJ2-1	TRBD1	TGTGCCAGCAGCTTGGCGGGGACAGGGGTCTACAATGAGCAGTTCTTC	CASSLAGTGVYNEQFF
TRBV7-8	-	TRBJ1-5	-	TGTGCCAGCAGCGACCTCAGGGGAAGCAATCAGCCCCAGCATTTT	CASSDLRGSNQPQHF
TRBV28	-	TRBJ2-7	TRBD2	TGTGCCAGCAGTCCGGGGGGGACTAGCGGGTACGAGCAGTACTTC	CASSPGGTSGYEQYF
TRBV28	-	TRBJ2-7	TRBD2	TGTGCCAGCAGTTTGGGACTAGCGGGCTACGAGCAGTACTTC	CASSLGLAGYEQYF
TRBV5-1	few	TRBJ1-2	TRBD1	TGCGCCAGCAGCCCGATGGGGACAGCTTATGGCTACACCTTC	CASSPMGTAYGYTF
TRBV18	-	TRBJ1-1	TRBD1	TGTGCCAGCTCTCCAGTAACAGGGGCCCCTGAAGCTTTCTTT	CASSPVTGAPEAFF
TRBV27	-	TRBJ2-2	-	TGTGCCAGCAGTAGATCGTCGTGGCCGGGCACCGGGGAGCTGTTTTTT	CASSRSSWPGTGELFF
TRBV5-1	-	TRBJ1-2	-	TGCGCCAGCAGCTTGAGACAGGAGAACTATGGCTACACCTTC	CASSLRQENYGYTF
TRBV28	-	TRBJ2-4	TRBD2	TGTGCCAGTGGTTCGGGAGGTTGGAACATTCAGTACTTC	CASGSGGWNIQYF
TRBV18	-	TRBJ1-1	-	TGTGCCAGCTCACCGGCACAGGGAAGAAGGCTCAACACTGAAGCTTTCTTT	CASSPAQGRRLNTEAFF